The 32 T cell receptor beta chains presented below share a single source sample, sequenced in a study of cytomegalovirus exposure and HLA in healthy donors. PCR involved 60 Vbeta and 13 Jbeta primers. Clones were read by immunoSEQ multiplex PCR, and TCRdb kept only the in-frame ones, dropping some. This table has 200,000 or so clones, about 81% appearing once. The material sequenced was PBMCs. These receptors came from a young woman in good health and CMV-seropositive.

This clone showed up just a few times. The V call is TRBV28, the J call TRBJ1-4, with TRBD1 as a possible D gene (6 bases). The CDR3 is made up of 18 amino acids. Per the germline V gene, CDR1 is MDHEN and CDR2 is SYDVKM. Between the trimmed V and J ends, which lost 3 bases and 6 bases, there was a span of 23 bases. The CDR3 spells CASSLDRNTGRWDEKLFF. CDR3 in DNA: TGTGCCAGCAGTTTGGACCGCAACACAGGGAGATGGGATGAAAAACTGTTTTTT.

The V call is TRBV7-6, the J call TRBJ1-2, with 7 positions matching TRBD1. Germline CDR1 is SGHVS and CDR2 is FNYEAQ. Trimming cost V 1 base and J 4 bases; bases outside gene matches: 6. The CDR3 runs to 15 residues. In DNA, the CDR3 is TGTGCCAGCAGCTTAGGGGCCCGGGACAGCTATGGCTACACCTTC. This encodes CASSLGARDSYGYTF.

The chain combines TRBV28 with TRBJ2-1; 9 positions match TRBD1. CDR1 MDHEN and CDR2 SYDVKM come from the germline V gene. The CDR3 length is 15 residues. Trimming removed 2 bases from V and 3 bases from J; junction bases left unmatched: 2. The CDR3 protein is CASSLGTGYYNEQFF. The CDR3 DNA reads TGTGCCAGCAGTTTAGGGACAGGGTACTACAATGAGCAGTTCTTC.

The chain links TRBV7-8 to TRBJ2-7, with a weak D call TRBD1 (6 bases). Between the trimmed V and J ends, which lost 0 bases and 4 bases, there was a span of 7 bases. This CDR3 is 13 amino acids long. In germline, CDR1 is SGHVS, CDR2 FQNEAQ. The CDR3 reads CASSLAQGYEQYV. The CDR3 DNA reads as TGTGCCAGCAGCTTAGCACAGGGATACGAGCAGTACGTC.

Only a few counts were recorded for this clone. The chain links TRBV30 to TRBJ2-4; 9 nucleotides line up with TRBD2. J gave up 8 bases and V 2 bases, and 7 bases lay outside the gene matches. Germline CDR1 GTSNPN, CDR2 SVGIG (reference sequence). The CDR3 runs to 14 residues. CDR3 bases: TGTGCCTGGAGTTTGGGCGGGGGGGCAGACATTCAGTACTTC. Translation: CAWSLGGGADIQYF.

V gene TRBV6-5 combines with J gene TRBJ2-1, with 8 bases matching TRBD2. The CDR3 consists of 16 residues. Germline CDR1 reads MNHEY; CDR2 reads SVGAGI. V lost 0 bases and J lost 2; bases outside the gene matches: 3. The DNA of the CDR3 is TGTGCCAGCAGTTACTCGGCGGGAGGTACCTACAATGAGCAGTTCTTC. Amino acids: CASSYSAGGTYNEQFF.

This chain links TRBV4-2 with TRBJ1-5, with TRBD1 as a possible D gene (5 bases). Per the germline V gene, CDR1 is LGHNA and CDR2 is YNFKEQ. The CDR3 consists of 16 residues. V shed 1 base and J shed 0 bases, with 10 bases lying between them. CDR3 amino acids: CASSQAGQYSNQPQHF. CDR3 nucleotides: TGTGCCAGCAGCCAAGCCGGACAATATAGCAATCAGCCCCAGCATTTT.

The chain carries TRBV6-5 and TRBJ1-6; D not resolved. CDR1 MNHEY and CDR2 SVGAGI come from the germline V gene. The germline V and J ends were trimmed by 6 bases and 0 bases, with 9 bases remaining between them. This CDR3 region has 15 residues. CDR3: CASRLPGSYNSPLHF. The CDR3 DNA sequence: TGTGCCAGCAGACTACCGGGCTCCTATAATTCACCCCTCCACTTT.

The chain employs TRBV5-1 and TRBJ2-5, with D possibly TRBD1 on 6 matching bases. CDR3 size: 13 residues. Trimming pared 5 bases from V and 5 bases from J, leaving 13 bases between. Per germline, CDR1 SGHRS and CDR2 YFSETQ. DNA for the CDR3: TGCGCCAGCAGTCAGACAGGCGGGGAGACCCAGTACTTC. Translated: CASSQTGGETQYF.

V is TRBV5-6 and J is TRBJ1-2; D remains unclear. Deletions cut 6 bases from V and 4 bases from J, with 19 bases between. CDR1 and CDR2 (germline): SGHDT, YYEEEE. The CDR3 has 15 residues. CDR3 amino acids: CASTPGWGIRYGYTF. DNA of the CDR3: TGTGCCAGCACCCCGGGGTGGGGAATCCGCTATGGCTACACCTTC.

This clone was picked up a small number of times. The gene calls are TRBV6-1 and TRBJ2-3; 8 bases match TRBD1. V shed 3 bases, J shed 2 bases, and the junction held 4 bases outside the gene matches. In germline, CDR1 is MNHNS, CDR2 SASEGT. This CDR3 contains 15 residues. The CDR3 DNA reads as TGTGCCAGCAGTGACTCGACAGGGGCCACAGATACGCAGTATTTT. Translating gives CASSDSTGATDTQYF.

The J gene is TRBJ1-3, the V gene TRBV29-1; D is possibly TRBD1 (6 bases). V was shortened by 6 bases and J by 1 base, with 16 bases between the two germline ends. The CDR3 runs to 15 residues. Germline V lookup: CDR1 SQVTM, CDR2 ANQGSEA. The CDR3 DNA sequence: TGCAGCGTCAACTCCGGGACACAGTCTGGAAACACCATATATTTT. It codes for CSVNSGTQSGNTIYF.

The rearrangement joins TRBV14 to TRBJ2-7, with D possibly matching TRBD2 (5 bases). Germline V gives CDR1 SGHDN, CDR2 FVKESK. This CDR3 spans 14 amino acids. V gave up 4 bases and J gave up 6 bases, with 16 bases separating them. DNA for the CDR3: TGTGCCAGCAGCCGAGGGATAGTATGTTGCGAGCAGTACGTC. Translation gives CASSRGIVCCEQYV.

The chain has TRBV7-9 and TRBJ2-7; maybe TRBD1 (5 bases). Trimming took off 1 base at V and 6 bases at J, with 16 bases between the two ends. This CDR3 contains 15 residues. Germline loops: CDR1 SEHNR, CDR2 FQNEAQ (reference sequence). The CDR3 loop reads CASSLVVAKGVEQYF. In DNA, the CDR3 is TGTGCCAGCAGCTTAGTAGTGGCGAAAGGGGTCGAGCAGTACTTC.

This chain connects TRBV6-1 to TRBJ2-5; possibly TRBD2 for D (5 bases). Germline CDR1 MNHNS, CDR2 SASEGT. Trimming shortened V by 1 base and J by 5 bases, and 14 bases separated the two germline ends. The CDR3 runs to 15 residues. In DNA form, the CDR3 reads TGTGCCAGCAGTGAAGAAGGCGGAGGTGCGGAGACCCAGTACTTC. Its translation: CASSEEGGGAETQYF.

This clone was recorded a few times. The chain is built from TRBV9 and TRBJ2-3; D remains ambiguous. The CDR3 length is 13 residues. Trimming removed 0 bases at V and 4 bases at J, with 6 bases between. Germline V gene lookup returns CDR1 SGDLS and CDR2 YYNGEE. The CDR3 DNA reads TGTGCCAGCAGCGTAGTTAGCTCAGATACGCAGTATTTT. Its translation is CASSVVSSDTQYF.

This clone came up once. The rearrangement links TRBV7-7 to TRBJ2-2; D gene uncertain. Germline V gene sequence: CDR1 SSHAT, CDR2 FNYEAQ (reference sequence). Between the trimmed V and J ends, which lost 1 base and 2 bases, there was a span of 5 bases. This CDR3 spans 14 amino acids. The CDR3 loop reads CASSLVGNTGELFF. For the CDR3, the DNA is TGTGCCAGCAGCTTAGTGGGCAACACCGGGGAGCTGTTTTTT.

This rearrangement joins TRBV2 to TRBJ1-1, with D perhaps TRBD1 (6 bases). The CDR3 runs to 14 residues. Germline CDR1 is SNHLY and CDR2 is FYNNEI. V lost 6 bases, J lost 0 bases, and 11 bases lay in between. The CDR3: CASRDRQVNTEAFF. The CDR3 DNA is TGTGCCAGCAGAGACCGACAGGTGAACACTGAAGCTTTCTTT.

The V call is TRBV29-1, the J call TRBJ1-2; D is unresolved. Germline CDR1 and CDR2: SQVTM and ANQGSEA. Trimming shortened V by 0 bases and J by 8 bases, and 10 bases separated the two germline ends. The CDR3 sequence is 12 residues long. CDR3 nucleotide sequence: TGCAGCGTTGAAGATGCTGGGCTCGGCTACACCTTC. Translating it yields CSVEDAGLGYTF.

CDR3 sequence reads: CASSKQGPGTGELFF. The CDR3 bases are TGTGCCAGCAGCAAACAGGGTCCGGGCACCGGGGAGCTGTTTTTT. The genes are TRBV7-2 and TRBJ2-2; a possible D gene is TRBD1 (6 bases). The CDR3 has 15 amino acids. Per germline, CDR1 SGHTA and CDR2 FQGNSA. Deletions cut 5 bases from V and 4 bases from J, with 14 bases between.

This clone came up once. This same CDR3 is encoded by further DNA sequences in the sample. The chain uses TRBV30 and TRBJ1-2; D remains ambiguous. Trimming stripped 3 bases from V and 1 base from J, with 9 bases between. Germline assignment: CDR1 GTSNPN and CDR2 SVGIG (reference sequence). This CDR3 spans 13 amino acids. The CDR3 region has the DNA TGTGCCTGGAGCGTTAACAGTAACTATGGCTACACCTTC. Amino acid sequence: CAWSVNSNYGYTF. Using reference TRBV30 and TRBJ1-2 for the parts outside the CDR3, the full variable domain is SQTIHQWPATLVQPVGSPLSLECTVEGTSNPNLYWYRQAAGRGLQLLFYSVGIGQISSEVPQNLSASRPQDRQFILSSKKLLLSDSGFYLCAWSVNSNYGYTFGSGTRLTVV.

This chain joins TRBV9 and TRBJ2-3; 10 bases align to TRBD1. This CDR3 is 15 amino acids long. The germline V gene encodes CDR1 SGDLS and CDR2 YYNGEE. V gave up 4 bases and J gave up 4 bases; unmatched junction bases: 6. Here the CDR3 DNA reads TGTGCCAGCAGCCCGCGACAGGGGGCTTCAGATACGCAGTATTTT. It encodes CASSPRQGASDTQYF.

To note about this clone: An end of the junction does not agree with germline; a read error may underlie this. This rearrangement joins TRBV5-1 to TRBJ2-6; D is possibly TRBD1 (5 bases). The germline V gene has CDR1 SGHRS and CDR2 YFSETQ. The CDR3 consists of 15 residues. CDR3 bases: TGCGCCAGCACCCAAGAGACGTTTGGGGCCAACGGCCTGACTTTC. Amino acid sequence: CASTQETFGANGLTF. The variable domain in full, completed from reference TRBV5-1 and TRBJ2-6, reads KAGVTQTPRYLIKTRGQQVTLSCSPISGHRSVSWYQQTPGQGLQFLFEYFSETQRNKGNFPGRFSGRQFSNSRSEMNVSTLELGDSALYLCASTQETFGANGLTFGAGSRLTVL.

The chain uses TRBV7-3 and TRBJ2-3; 10 bases match TRBD2. The CDR3 has 16 residues. Germline V gene lookup returns CDR1 SGHTA and CDR2 FQGTGA. V dropped 1 base and J dropped 3; count of bases not matched to a gene: 4. CDR3 sequence (DNA): TGTGCCAGCAGCTTAAGTGGTAGCGGGGGGACAGATACGCAGTATTTT. Amino acids: CASSLSGSGGTDTQYF.

The chain recombines TRBV11-2 with TRBJ2-3, with 12 nucleotides matching TRBD2. Germline V lookup: CDR1 SGHAT, CDR2 FQNNGV. V gave up 2 bases and J gave up 4 bases; unmatched junction bases: 1. This CDR3 contains 15 residues. CDR3: CASSLLAGGADTQYF. The CDR3, as DNA: TGTGCCAGCAGCTTACTAGCGGGGGGGGCAGATACGCAGTATTTT.

This clone was counted once. The CDR3 DNA reads TGTGCCAGCAGCTCTCTAGGGGCAGCTTGTGGCTACACCTTC. Protein: CASSSLGAACGYTF. The chain couples TRBV21-1 to TRBJ1-2; the table's D gene call, TRBD1, was not cross checked with the DNA. TRBV21-1 is classified as a pseudogene. The CDR3 consists of 14 residues.

The chain is built from TRBV5-1 and TRBJ1-1; 7 nucleotides align to TRBD1. The CDR3 loop spans 14 amino acids. CDR1 is SGHRS, CDR2 YFSETQ, per germline. Trimming at V came to 0 bases and at J to 3 bases, leaving 2 bases not matched to a gene. In DNA, the CDR3 is TGCGCCAGCAGCTTGGAAGGGGGCTACACTGAAGCTTTCTTT. Translating it yields CASSLEGGYTEAFF.

The rearrangement links TRBV7-9 to TRBJ2-3; no clear D. Germline V gives CDR1 SEHNR, CDR2 FQNEAQ (reference sequence). This CDR3 has 16 amino acids. The ends were cut back, 3 bases at V and 2 bases at J, with 15 bases in the middle. The CDR3 loop is CASSFDTIRTTDTQYF. CDR3 DNA: TGTGCCAGCAGCTTCGACACGATAAGAACCACAGATACGCAGTATTTT.

The V call is TRBV28, the J call TRBJ1-2; D is unclear. CDR1 MDHEN and CDR2 SYDVKM come from the germline V gene. Trimming cost V 6 bases and J 4 bases, with 27 bases left between them. CDR3 length equals 18 residues. CDR3: CASSLTLPLTNLGYGYTF. The CDR3 region has the DNA TGTGCCAGCAGCCTTACACTCCCTCTGACAAACTTGGGCTATGGCTACACCTTC.

The J gene is TRBJ1-5, the V gene TRBV12-2; TRBD1, the D gene given by the table, was not confirmed from the DNA. TRBV12-2 is a pseudogene. The CDR3 has 16 amino acids. CDR3 in DNA: TGTGCAAGTCGCCACCACAGGGCAGGGGACGTTCAGCCCCAGCATTTT. Amino acids: CASRHHRAGDVQPQHF.

The chain recombines TRBV5-1 with TRBJ2-5, with D possibly matching TRBD1 (6 bases). Trimming cost V 3 bases and J 4 bases, with 13 bases left between them. The CDR3 covers 14 residues. Germline V CDR1 and CDR2: SGHRS, YFSETQ. CDR3 bases: TGCGCCAGCAGCTGGGGGCAGGGGCTAGAGACCCAGTACTTC. It encodes CASSWGQGLETQYF.

The chain carries TRBV5-6 and TRBJ2-1; possible D gene TRBD2, 7 bases. V lost 3 bases and J lost 7, with 14 bases in between. The CDR3 is made up of 14 amino acids. Germline V gene data show CDR1 as SGHDT and CDR2 as YYEEEE. The CDR3 region has the DNA TGTGCCAGCAGCTGGGGGGGGGCATGGAATGAGCAGTTCTTC. It translates to CASSWGGAWNEQFF.